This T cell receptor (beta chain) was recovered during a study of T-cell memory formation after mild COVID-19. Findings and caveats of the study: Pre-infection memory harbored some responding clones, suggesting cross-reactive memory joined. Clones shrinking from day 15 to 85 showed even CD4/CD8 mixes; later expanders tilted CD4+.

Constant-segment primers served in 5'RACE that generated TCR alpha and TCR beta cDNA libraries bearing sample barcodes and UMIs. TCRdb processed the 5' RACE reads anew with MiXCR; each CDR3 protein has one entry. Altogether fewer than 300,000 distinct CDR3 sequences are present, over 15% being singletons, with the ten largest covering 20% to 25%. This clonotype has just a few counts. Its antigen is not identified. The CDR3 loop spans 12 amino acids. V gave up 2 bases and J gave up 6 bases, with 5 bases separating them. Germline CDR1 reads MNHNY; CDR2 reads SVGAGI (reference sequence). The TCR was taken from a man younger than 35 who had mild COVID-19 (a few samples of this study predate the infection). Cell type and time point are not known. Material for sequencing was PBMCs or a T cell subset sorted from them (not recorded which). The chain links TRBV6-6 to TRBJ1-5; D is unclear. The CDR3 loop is CASSYAAQPQHF. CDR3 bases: TGTGCCAGCAGTTACGCGGCTCAGCCCCAGCATTTT.